This record concerns one T cell receptor beta chain sequence. What it recognizes is unknown. The time point is: pretreatment peripheral blood. This entry comes from a study of PD-L1 blockade in urothelial cancer. Regarding the study as a whole: When pretreatment blood TCR clonality was below the median, it predicted better survival.

Clones were read by immunoSEQ multiplex PCR, and TCRdb kept only the in-frame ones, dropping some. The profile covers about 38,000 clones, with around 85% appearing a single time and nearly 15% taken by the ten largest. Germline V CDR1 and CDR2: SGHAT, FQNNGV. The V gene end was trimmed by 3 bases and the J gene end by 2 bases; junction bases not matched to a gene: 3. The CDR3 loop spans 15 amino acids. The receptor comes from an elderly man with urothelial cancer. The J gene is TRBJ2-2, the V gene TRBV11-2; 7 nucleotides line up with TRBD1. The input for sequencing was PBMCs, taken around atezolizumab (anti-PD-L1) treatment. CDR3 amino acids: CASSLGQTNTGELFF. CDR3 sequence (DNA): TGTGCCAGCAGCTTGGGACAGACCAACACCGGGGAGCTGTTTTTT.